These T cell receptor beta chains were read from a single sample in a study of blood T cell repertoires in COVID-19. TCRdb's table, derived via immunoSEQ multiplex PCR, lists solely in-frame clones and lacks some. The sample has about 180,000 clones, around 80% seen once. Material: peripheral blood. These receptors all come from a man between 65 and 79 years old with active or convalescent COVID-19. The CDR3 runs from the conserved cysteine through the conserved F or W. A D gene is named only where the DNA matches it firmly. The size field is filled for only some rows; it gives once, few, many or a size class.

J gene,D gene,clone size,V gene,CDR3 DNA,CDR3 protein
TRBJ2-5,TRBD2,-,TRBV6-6,TGTGCCAGCAGTTACCCCCTAGCGGGGAAACAAGAGACCCAGTACTTC,CASSYPLAGKQETQYF
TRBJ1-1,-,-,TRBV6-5,TGTGCCAGCAGTTACCCAACGCTCAGGGGTAGGACTGAAGCTTTCTTT,CASSYPTLRGRTEAFF
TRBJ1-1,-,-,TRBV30,TGTGCCTGGAGAGTGCAGATGAACACTGAAGCTTTCTTT,CAWRVQMNTEAFF
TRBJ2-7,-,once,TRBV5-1,TGCGCCAGCAGCTTATCCGGGGTACACTACGAGCAGTACTTC,CASSLSGVHYEQYF
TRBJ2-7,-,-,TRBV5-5,TGTGCCAGCAGCCTATCCCCGACAAACTACGAGCAGTACTTC,CASSLSPTNYEQYF
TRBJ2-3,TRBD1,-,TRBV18,TGTGCCAGCTCACCCCGGACAGGGGGGTCAGATACGCAGTATTTT,CASSPRTGGSDTQYF
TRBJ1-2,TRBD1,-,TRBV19,TGTGTCAGTAGTACGGACAGGGTTTTCGGTTATGGCTACACCTTC,CVSSTDRVFGYGYTF
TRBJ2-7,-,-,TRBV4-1,TGCGCCAGCAGCCAGGTGTCGTTGAGCTCCTACGAGCAGTACTTC,CASSQVSLSSYEQYF
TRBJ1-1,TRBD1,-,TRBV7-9,TGTGCCAGCAGCTCCGGACAGGGCGTGAACACTGAAGCTTTCTTT,CASSSGQGVNTEAFF
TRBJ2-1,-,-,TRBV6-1,TGTGCCAGCAGTGAAGGACGGGGGTCCTACAATGAGCAGTTCTTC,CASSEGRGSYNEQFF
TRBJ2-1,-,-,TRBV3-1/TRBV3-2,TGTGCCAGCAGCCGATCGGGGGGCATGAACAATGAGCAGTTCTTC,CASSRSGGMNNEQFF
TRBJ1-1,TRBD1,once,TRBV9,TGTGCCAGCGGTTCCGGGACAGGGGACCGTGAAGCTTTCTTT,CASGSGTGDREAFF
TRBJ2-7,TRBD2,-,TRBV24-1,TGTGCCACCAGTGACCCTAGCGGATTCTCCTACGAGCAGTACTTC,CATSDPSGFSYEQYF
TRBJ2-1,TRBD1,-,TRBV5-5,TGTGCCAGCAGCTTGGAAGGGACAGGGGTGGGTGAGCAGTTCTTC,CASSLEGTGVGEQFF
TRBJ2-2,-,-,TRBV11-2,TGTGCCAGCAGCCACTTCACCGGGGAGCTGTTTTTT,CASSHFTGELFF
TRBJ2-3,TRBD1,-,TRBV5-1,TGCGCCAGCAGCCACAGACAGGGTAGAGGTGTGTGGGATACGCAGTATTTT,CASSHRQGRGVWDTQYF
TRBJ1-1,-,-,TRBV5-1,TGCGCCAGCAGCTTTGGTCTACAGGTTAACACTGAAGCTTTCTTT,CASSFGLQVNTEAFF
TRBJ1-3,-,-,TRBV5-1,TGCGCCAGCAGCTTGCGGGTATCCACTTCTGGAAACACCATATATTTT,CASSLRVSTSGNTIYF
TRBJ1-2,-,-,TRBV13,TGTGCCAGCAGCTTAGGGACACCTAATTATGGCTACACCTTC,CASSLGTPNYGYTF
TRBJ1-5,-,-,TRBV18,TGTGCCAGCTCACCGGTGAGAAATCAGCCCCAGCATTTT,CASSPVRNQPQHF
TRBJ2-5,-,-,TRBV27,TGTGCCAGCAGTTTATCGAGGCAGGGGTGGGAGACCCAGTACTTC,CASSLSRQGWETQYF
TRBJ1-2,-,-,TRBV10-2,TGCGCCAGTGCAGGGTCCTCTACTGGTGGCTACACCTTC,CASAGSSTGGYTF
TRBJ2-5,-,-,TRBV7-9,TGTGCCAGCAGCTTAGCAGCGGTAGCGGTAGAGACCCAGTACTTC,CASSLAAVAVETQYF
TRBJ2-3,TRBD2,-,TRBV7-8,TGTGCCAGCAGCTTAGGTCCTAGCGGGACAACAGATACGCAGTATTTT,CASSLGPSGTTDTQYF
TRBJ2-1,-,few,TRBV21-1,TGTGCCAGGGTCAGGGGAAGGAAAGACTACAATGAGCAGTTCTTC,CARVRGRKDYNEQFF
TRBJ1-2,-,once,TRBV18,TGTGCCAGCTCACCAGGAGGGGCCTATGGCTACACCTTC,CASSPGGAYGYTF
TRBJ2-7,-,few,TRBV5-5,TGTGCCAGCAGCTTGGCACAGGGTGAGACCGAGCAGTACTTC,CASSLAQGETEQYF
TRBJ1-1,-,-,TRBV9,TGTGCCAGCAGCGGTCTGTCGAACACTGAAGCTTTCTTT,CASSGLSNTEAFF
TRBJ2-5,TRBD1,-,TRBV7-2,TGTGCCAGCAGCAGGGACAGGGGAGGAGAGACCCAGTACTTC,CASSRDRGGETQYF
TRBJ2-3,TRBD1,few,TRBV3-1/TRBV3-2,TGTGCCAGCAGCCACCACCTAGGGGGGACAGGGACAGATACGCAGTATTTT,CASSHHLGGTGTDTQYF
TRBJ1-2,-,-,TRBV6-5,TGTGCCAGCAGTCAGGGGAACTATGGCTACACCTTC,CASSQGNYGYTF